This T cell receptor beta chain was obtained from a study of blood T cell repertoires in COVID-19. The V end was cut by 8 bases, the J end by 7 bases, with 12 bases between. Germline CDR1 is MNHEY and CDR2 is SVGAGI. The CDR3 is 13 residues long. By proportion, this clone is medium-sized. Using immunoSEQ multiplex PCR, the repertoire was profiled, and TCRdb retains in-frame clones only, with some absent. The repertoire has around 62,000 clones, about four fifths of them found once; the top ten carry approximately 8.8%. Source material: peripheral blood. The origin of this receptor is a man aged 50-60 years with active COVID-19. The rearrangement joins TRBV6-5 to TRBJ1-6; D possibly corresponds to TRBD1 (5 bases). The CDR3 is CASGGFGNSPLHF. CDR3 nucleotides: TGTGCCAGCGGGGGGTTTGGCAATTCACCCCTCCACTTT.